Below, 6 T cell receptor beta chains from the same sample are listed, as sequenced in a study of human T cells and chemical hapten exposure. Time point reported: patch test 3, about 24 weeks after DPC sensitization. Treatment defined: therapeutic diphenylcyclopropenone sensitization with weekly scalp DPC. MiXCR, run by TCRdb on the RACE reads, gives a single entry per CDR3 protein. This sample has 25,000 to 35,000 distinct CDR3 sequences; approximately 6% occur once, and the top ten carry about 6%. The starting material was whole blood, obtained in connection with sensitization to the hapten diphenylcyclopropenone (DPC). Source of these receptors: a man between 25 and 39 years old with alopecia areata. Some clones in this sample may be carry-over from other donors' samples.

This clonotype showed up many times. DNA of the CDR3: TGTGCCAGCAGCTATTCTAGCGGGAGGTGGTACGAGCAGTACTTC. Translated: CASSYSSGRWYEQYF. This chain links TRBV3-1 with TRBJ2-7, with 11 nucleotides matching TRBD2. V was clipped by 5 bases and J by 4 bases; unmatched bases: 7. The CDR3 consists of 15 residues. Germline values: CDR1 LGHDT, CDR2 YNNKEL (reference sequence).

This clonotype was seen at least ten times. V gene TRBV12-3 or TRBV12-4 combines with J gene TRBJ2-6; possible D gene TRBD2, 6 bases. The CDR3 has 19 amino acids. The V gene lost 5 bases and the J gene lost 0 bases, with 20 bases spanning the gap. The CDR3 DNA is TGTGCCAGCAGTCCCTGGGTTCCGGGACTGAACTCTGGGGCCAACGTCCTGACTTTC. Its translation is CASSPWVPGLNSGANVLTF.

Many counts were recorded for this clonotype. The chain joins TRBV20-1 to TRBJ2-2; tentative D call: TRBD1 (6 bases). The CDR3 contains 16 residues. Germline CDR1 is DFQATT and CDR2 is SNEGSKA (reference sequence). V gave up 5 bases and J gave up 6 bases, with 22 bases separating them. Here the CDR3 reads CSAQTPGHVGPGELFF. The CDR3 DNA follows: TGCAGTGCTCAGACCCCGGGACACGTAGGCCCCGGGGAGCTGTTTTTT.

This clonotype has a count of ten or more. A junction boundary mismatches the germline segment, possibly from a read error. CDR3 protein: CSVEGSSYEQYF. The DNA of the CDR3 is TGCAGCGTCGAAGGTAGCAGCTACGAGCAGTACTTC. This rearrangement joins TRBV29-1 to TRBJ2-7; D gene unclear. The germline V gene has CDR1 SQVTM and CDR2 ANQGSEA. The length of the CDR3 is 12 residues.

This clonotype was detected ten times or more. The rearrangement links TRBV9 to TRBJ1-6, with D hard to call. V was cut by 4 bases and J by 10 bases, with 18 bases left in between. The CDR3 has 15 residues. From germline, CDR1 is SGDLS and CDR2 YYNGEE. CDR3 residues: CASSPADSSVSPLHF. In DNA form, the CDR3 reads TGTGCCAGCAGCCCAGCGGACTCCTCGGTCTCACCCCTCCACTTT.

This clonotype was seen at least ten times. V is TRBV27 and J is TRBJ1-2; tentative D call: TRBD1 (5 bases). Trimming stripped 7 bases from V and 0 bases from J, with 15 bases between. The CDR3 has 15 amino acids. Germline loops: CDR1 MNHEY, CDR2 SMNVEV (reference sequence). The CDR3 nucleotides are TGTGCCAGCAAATCGGGGGGTCATGCTAACTATGGCTACACCTTC. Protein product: CASKSGGHANYGYTF.